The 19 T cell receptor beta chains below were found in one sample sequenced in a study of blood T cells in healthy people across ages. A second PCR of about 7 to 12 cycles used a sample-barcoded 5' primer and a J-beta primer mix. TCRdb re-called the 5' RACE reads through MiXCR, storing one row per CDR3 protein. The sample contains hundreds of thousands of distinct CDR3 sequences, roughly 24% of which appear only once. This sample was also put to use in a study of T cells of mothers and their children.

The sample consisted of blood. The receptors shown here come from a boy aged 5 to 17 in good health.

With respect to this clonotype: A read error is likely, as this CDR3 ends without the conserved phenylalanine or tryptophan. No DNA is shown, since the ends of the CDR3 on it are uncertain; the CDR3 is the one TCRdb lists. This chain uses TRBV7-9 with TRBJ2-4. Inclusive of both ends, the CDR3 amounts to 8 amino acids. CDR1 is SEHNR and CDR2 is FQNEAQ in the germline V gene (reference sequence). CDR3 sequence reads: CASSGVGV.

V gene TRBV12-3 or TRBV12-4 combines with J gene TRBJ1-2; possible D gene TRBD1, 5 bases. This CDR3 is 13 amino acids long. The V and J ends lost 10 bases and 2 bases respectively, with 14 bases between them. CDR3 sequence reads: CAITPTANYGYTF. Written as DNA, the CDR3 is TGTGCCATCACACCGACAGCCAACTATGGCTACACCTTC.

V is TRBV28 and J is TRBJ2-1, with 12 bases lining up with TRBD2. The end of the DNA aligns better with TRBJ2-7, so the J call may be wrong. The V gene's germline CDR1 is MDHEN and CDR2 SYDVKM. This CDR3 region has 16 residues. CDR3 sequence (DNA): TGTGCCAGCAGTACCCTAGCGGGGGGGGATCAGTACGAGCAGTACTTC. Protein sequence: CASSTLAGGDQYEQYF.

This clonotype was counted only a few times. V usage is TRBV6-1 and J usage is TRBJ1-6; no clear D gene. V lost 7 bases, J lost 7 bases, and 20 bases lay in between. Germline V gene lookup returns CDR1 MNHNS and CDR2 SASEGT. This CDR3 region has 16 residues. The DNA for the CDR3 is TGTGCCAGCACCAATCCCCACCAGGCCGGGAATTCACCCCTCCACTTT. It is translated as CASTNPHQAGNSPLHF.

DNA of the CDR3: TGTGCCAGCAGCTACAGGGTAAAGGGGGAGACCCAGTACTTC. Translation gives CASSYRVKGETQYF. The rearrangement uses TRBV12-3 or TRBV12-4 and TRBJ2-5; D perhaps matches TRBD1 (6 bases). Trimming took 6 bases from V and 5 from J, leaving 16 bases between them. The CDR3 covers 14 residues.

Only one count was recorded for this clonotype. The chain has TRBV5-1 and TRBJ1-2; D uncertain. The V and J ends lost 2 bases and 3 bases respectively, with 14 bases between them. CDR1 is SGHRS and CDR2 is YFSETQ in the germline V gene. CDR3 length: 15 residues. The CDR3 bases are TGCGCCAGCAGCTTCAATAAGGGTGTGTACTATGGCTACACCTTC. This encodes CASSFNKGVYYGYTF. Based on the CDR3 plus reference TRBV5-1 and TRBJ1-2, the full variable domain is KAGVTQTPRYLIKTRGQQVTLSCSPISGHRSVSWYQQTPGQGLQFLFEYFSETQRNKGNFPGRFSGRQFSNSRSEMNVSTLELGDSALYLCASSFNKGVYYGYTFGSGTRLTVV.

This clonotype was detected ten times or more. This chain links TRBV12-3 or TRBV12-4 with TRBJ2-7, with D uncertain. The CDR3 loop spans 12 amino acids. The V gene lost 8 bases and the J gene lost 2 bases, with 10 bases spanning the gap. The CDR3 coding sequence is TGTGCCAGCGGCAGTACAACCTACGAGCAGTACTTC. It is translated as CASGSTTYEQYF.

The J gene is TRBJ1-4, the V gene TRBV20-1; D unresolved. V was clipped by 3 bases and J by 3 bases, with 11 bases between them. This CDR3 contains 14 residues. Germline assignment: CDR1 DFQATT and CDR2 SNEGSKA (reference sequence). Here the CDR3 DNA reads TGCAGTGCTAGCCATTCTACGGCTAATGAAAAACTGTTTTTT. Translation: CSASHSTANEKLFF.

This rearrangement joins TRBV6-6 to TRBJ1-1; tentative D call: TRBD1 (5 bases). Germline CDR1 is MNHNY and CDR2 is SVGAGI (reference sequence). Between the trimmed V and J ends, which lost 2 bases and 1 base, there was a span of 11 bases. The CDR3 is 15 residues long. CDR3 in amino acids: CASSYPGLPNTEAFF. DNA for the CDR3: TGTGCCAGCAGTTACCCGGGACTGCCGAACACTGAAGCTTTCTTT.

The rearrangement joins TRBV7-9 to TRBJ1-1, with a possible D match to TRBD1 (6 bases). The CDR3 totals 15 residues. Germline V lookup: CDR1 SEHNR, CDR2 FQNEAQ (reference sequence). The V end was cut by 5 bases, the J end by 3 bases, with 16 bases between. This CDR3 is CASSPVGALDTEAFF. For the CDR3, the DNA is TGTGCCAGCAGCCCTGTGGGGGCTTTGGACACTGAAGCTTTCTTT.

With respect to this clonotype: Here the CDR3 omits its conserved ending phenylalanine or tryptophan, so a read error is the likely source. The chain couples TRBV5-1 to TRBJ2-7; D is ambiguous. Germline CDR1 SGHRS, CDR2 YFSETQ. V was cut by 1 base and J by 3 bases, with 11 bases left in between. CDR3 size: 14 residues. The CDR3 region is CASSLNAGDYEQYL. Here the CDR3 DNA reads TGCGCCAGCAGCTTGAATGCAGGAGACTACGAGCAGTACCTC.

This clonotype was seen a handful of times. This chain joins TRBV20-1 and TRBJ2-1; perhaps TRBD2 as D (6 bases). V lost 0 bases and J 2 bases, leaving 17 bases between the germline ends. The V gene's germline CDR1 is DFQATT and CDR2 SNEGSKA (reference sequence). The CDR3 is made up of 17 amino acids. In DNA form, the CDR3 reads TGCAGTGCTAGAGATGCCCGGGTAGCGGCGGCCTACAATGAGCAGTTCTTC. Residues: CSARDARVAAAYNEQFF.

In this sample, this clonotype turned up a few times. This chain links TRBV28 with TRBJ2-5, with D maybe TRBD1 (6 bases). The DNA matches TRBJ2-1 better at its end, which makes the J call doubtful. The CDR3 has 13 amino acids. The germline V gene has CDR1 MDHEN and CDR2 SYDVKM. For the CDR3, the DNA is TGTGCCAGCAGCCAGAGGGGGATCAATGAGCAGTTCTTC. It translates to CASSQRGINEQFF.

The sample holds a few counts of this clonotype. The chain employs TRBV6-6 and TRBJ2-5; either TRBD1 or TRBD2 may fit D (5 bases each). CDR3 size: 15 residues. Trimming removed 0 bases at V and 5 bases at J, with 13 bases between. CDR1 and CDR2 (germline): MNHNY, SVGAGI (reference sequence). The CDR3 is CASSYSRGVTETQYF. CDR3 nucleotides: TGTGCCAGCAGTTACTCGAGAGGGGTGACGGAGACCCAGTACTTC.

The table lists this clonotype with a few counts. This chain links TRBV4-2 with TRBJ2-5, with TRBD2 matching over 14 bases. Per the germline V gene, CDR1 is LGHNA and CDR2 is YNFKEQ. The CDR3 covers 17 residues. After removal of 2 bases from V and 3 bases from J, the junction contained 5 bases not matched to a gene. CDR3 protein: CASSQTGTSGGKETQYF. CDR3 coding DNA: TGTGCCAGCAGCCAAACCGGGACTAGCGGGGGAAAAGAGACCCAGTACTTC.

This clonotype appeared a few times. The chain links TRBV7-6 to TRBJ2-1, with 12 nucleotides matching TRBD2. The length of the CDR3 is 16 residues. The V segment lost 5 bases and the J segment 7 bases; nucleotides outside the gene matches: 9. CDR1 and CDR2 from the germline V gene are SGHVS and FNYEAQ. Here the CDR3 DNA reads TGTGCCAGCAGCGCCGTACTAGCGGGGGGCCGGAATGAGCAGTTCTTC. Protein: CASSAVLAGGRNEQFF.

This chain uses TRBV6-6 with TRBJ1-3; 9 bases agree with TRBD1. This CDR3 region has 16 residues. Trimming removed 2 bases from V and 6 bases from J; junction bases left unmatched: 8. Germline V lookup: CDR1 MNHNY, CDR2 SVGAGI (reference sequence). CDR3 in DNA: TGTGCCAGCAGTTACCCCCGGGACAGGGCTATAAACACCATATATTTT. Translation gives CASSYPRDRAINTIYF.

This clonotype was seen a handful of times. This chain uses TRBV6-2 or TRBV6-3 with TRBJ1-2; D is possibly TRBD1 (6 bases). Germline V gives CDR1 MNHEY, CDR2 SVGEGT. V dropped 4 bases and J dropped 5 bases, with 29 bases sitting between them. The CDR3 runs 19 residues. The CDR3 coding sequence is TGTGCCAGCAGTTCCCCGACCGGGACATCGAGGAGGCTGGGGTATGGCTACACCTTC. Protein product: CASSSPTGTSRRLGYGYTF.

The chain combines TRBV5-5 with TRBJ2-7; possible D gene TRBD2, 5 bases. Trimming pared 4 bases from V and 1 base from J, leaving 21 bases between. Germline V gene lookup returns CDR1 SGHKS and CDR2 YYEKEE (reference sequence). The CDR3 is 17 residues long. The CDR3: CASSPNPGIPRSYEQYF. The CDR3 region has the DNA TGTGCCAGCAGCCCTAACCCCGGGATCCCTCGATCCTACGAGCAGTACTTC.